Listed here are 18 T cell receptor beta chains from one sample, sequenced in a study of regulatory T cells in long-lasting Graves disease. Sequencing libraries for TCR beta were prepared with iRepertoire HTBI primers and Arm-PCR of CDR3 regions. Each CDR3 protein is one row after TCRdb ran MiXCR on the multiplex PCR reads. The profile shows 400,000 to 500,000 distinct CDR3 sequences, 15% to 20% of them singletons. The sample's time point: newly diagnosed GD, antithyroid drugs for less than 3 months. Scientists built the TCR library using RNA that was extracted from PBMCs. This same sample was also part of a study on T cells in Graves' hyperthyroidism and ophthalmopathy.

Sequenced material: peripheral blood mononuclear cells (PBMCs), taken at new diagnosis, from a patient treated with antithyroid drugs. The source is a woman aged 25 to 39 with Graves disease.

This clonotype was seen a handful of times. The chain carries TRBV7-2 and TRBJ1-1; perhaps TRBD1 as D (5 bases). Trimming pared 5 bases from V and 11 bases from J, leaving 12 bases between. Germline assignment: CDR1 SGHTA and CDR2 FQGNSA. The CDR3 loop spans 11 amino acids. The CDR3 spells CASSHTTEAFF. The CDR3 DNA sequence: TGTGCCAGCAGCCATACGACAGAGGCTTTCTTT.

This clonotype has just a few counts. This CDR3 is missing its conserved last phenylalanine or tryptophan, likely due to a read error. The J gene is TRBJ2-1, the V gene TRBV27, with 8 bases fitting TRBD2. The better agreement between TRBJ2-5 and the DNA end casts doubt on the J call. The CDR3 spans 12 residues. Germline values: CDR1 MNHEY, CDR2 SMNVEV (reference sequence). The CDR3 region has the DNA TGTGCCAGCCGACGGGAGGGGCAGACCCAGTACGTC. The encoded protein is CASRREGQTQYV.

In regard to this clonotype: At one end the junction does not follow the germline gene, possibly because of a read error. The rearrangement links TRBV7-9 to TRBJ2-5; the D gene is possibly TRBD1 (6 bases). CDR3 size: 16 residues. In germline, CDR1 is SEHNR, CDR2 FQNEAQ (reference sequence). The CDR3 spells CARSLGAGALKETQYF. The CDR3 bases are TGTGCCCGCAGCTTAGGGGCAGGGGCGTTAAAAGAGACCCAGTACTTC. The entire variable domain, with the rest obtained from reference TRBV7-9 and TRBJ2-5, is as follows: DTGVSQNPRHKITKRGQNVTFRCDPISEHNRLYWYRQTLGQGPEFLTYFQNEAQLEKSRLLSDRFSAERPKGSFSTLEIQRTEQGDSAMYLCARSLGAGALKETQYFGPGTRLLVL.

Only a few counts were recorded for this clonotype. The chain joins TRBV20-1 to TRBJ1-6, with D perhaps TRBD1 (6 bases). V lost 7 bases to trimming and J lost 7 bases, with 14 bases between them. The CDR3 sequence is 13 residues long. Germline V gene lookup returns CDR1 DFQATT and CDR2 SNEGSKA (reference sequence). Here the CDR3 DNA reads TGCAGTGATCTGCGGGGGGCCAATTCACCCCTCCACTTT. As protein: CSDLRGANSPLHF.

The rearrangement joins TRBV5-1 to TRBJ1-2, with 7 nucleotides matching TRBD1. Germline loops: CDR1 SGHRS, CDR2 YFSETQ. The V and J ends lost 1 base and 8 bases, in that order; junction bases with no gene match: 11. This CDR3 comprises 15 residues. The CDR3 DNA reads as TGCGCCAGCAGCTTGCTCGGGACAGAGGGAGGGGGCTACACCTTC. As protein: CASSLLGTEGGGYTF.

V usage is TRBV12-3 or TRBV12-4 and J usage is TRBJ2-3; D gene unclear. The V gene lost 1 base and the J gene lost 3 bases, with 8 bases spanning the gap. This CDR3 spans 14 amino acids. The CDR3 DNA sequence: TGTGCCAGCAGTTTAGTTCACACGACAGATACGCAGTATTTT. This gives the protein CASSLVHTTDTQYF.

Notes on this clonotype: A far larger clone is off by one base, so a read error is likely. The chain combines TRBV12-3 or TRBV12-4 with TRBJ2-7; D is undetermined. The CDR3 contains 15 residues. V lost 8 bases to trimming and J lost 0 bases, with 17 bases between them. The CDR3 region is CASGSPVSRSYEQYF. The CDR3 DNA reads TGTGCCAGCGGATCCCCGGTGTCTCGCTCCTACGAGCAGTACTTC.

This clonotype was counted ten times or more. This chain joins TRBV6-5 and TRBJ2-5; TRBD2 might be the D (5 bases). Germline V gene sequence: CDR1 MNHEY, CDR2 SVGAGI. V was clipped by 2 bases and J by 5 bases, with 12 bases between them. CDR3 size: 14 residues. The CDR3 protein is CASSYVSGYETQYF. The CDR3, as DNA: TGTGCCAGCAGTTACGTCTCGGGGTACGAGACCCAGTACTTC.

This rearrangement joins TRBV6-2 or TRBV6-3 to TRBJ2-2; 13 bases line up with TRBD2. This CDR3 has 17 amino acids. Trimming removed 0 bases from V and 5 bases from J; junction bases left unmatched: 3. Germline V lookup: CDR1 MNHEY, CDR2 SVGEGT. The CDR3 sequence: CASSYSGLAGDTGELFF. CDR3 coding DNA: TGTGCCAGCAGTTACTCAGGACTAGCGGGAGATACCGGGGAGCTGTTTTTT.

This clonotype has ten or more counts. The V and J genes are TRBV5-1 and TRBJ2-1; 8 nucleotides line up with TRBD1. CDR1 is SGHRS and CDR2 is YFSETQ in the germline V gene. CDR3 length: 21 amino acids. V lost 0 bases to trimming and J lost 0 bases; unmatched junction nucleotides: 17. The CDR3 DNA sequence: TGCGCCAGCAGCTTGGTTCCCGACAGGGGATATCGGCCGTACTCCTACAATGAGCAGTTCTTC. This gives the protein CASSLVPDRGYRPYSYNEQFF.

The CDR3 nucleotides are TGTGCCAGCAGAAGACTAGCGTATGAGCAGTTCTTC. Its protein is CASRRLAYEQFF. The chain couples TRBV28 to TRBJ2-1; 8 nucleotides match TRBD2. The germline CDR1 and CDR2 sequences are MDHEN and SYDVKM. This CDR3 has 12 residues. Germline trimming cut 6 bases from V and 8 bases from J; bases unmatched to any gene: 3. The variable domain in full, with the rest retrieved from reference TRBV28 and TRBJ2-1, is DVKVTQSSRYLVKRTGEKVFLECVQDMDHENMFWYRQDPGLGLRLIYFSYDVKMKEKGDIPEGYSVSREKKERFSLILESASTNQTSMYLCASRRLAYEQFFGPGTRLTVL.

This clonotype appeared many times. The chain carries TRBV28 and TRBJ2-3; no clear D gene. Per the germline V gene, CDR1 is MDHEN and CDR2 is SYDVKM. CDR3 length: 12 residues. V lost 5 bases and J 5 bases, leaving 8 bases between the germline ends. CDR3 nucleotide sequence: TGTGCCAGCAGTCCCTACAGAGATACGCAGTATTTT. It specifies CASSPYRDTQYF.

In this sample, this clonotype turned up many times. This chain joins TRBV10-3 and TRBJ2-2; 7 bases match TRBD2. J was trimmed by 6 bases and V by 6 bases; bases with no gene match: 4. This CDR3 spans 13 amino acids. Germline V gene lookup returns CDR1 ENHRY and CDR2 SYGVKD. The CDR3 protein is CAIRTTSSGELFF. Written as DNA, the CDR3 is TGTGCCATCAGAACGACTAGCTCCGGGGAGCTGTTTTTT.

This clonotype was found many times. The chain has TRBV12-3 or TRBV12-4 and TRBJ2-1; 8 bases line up with TRBD2. The CDR3 contains 15 residues. V lost 4 bases to trimming and J lost 8 bases; unmatched junction nucleotides: 10. CDR3 sequence reads: CASSSIAGRSDEQFF. The CDR3 nucleotides read TGTGCCAGCAGTTCCATAGCGGGAAGGAGCGATGAGCAGTTCTTC.

Many counts were recorded for this clonotype. The chain links TRBV13 to TRBJ2-1, with 9 bases lining up with TRBD2. J gave up 0 bases and V 5 bases, and 11 bases lay outside the gene matches. The CDR3 length is 18 residues. CDR1 is PRHDT, CDR2 FYEKMQ, per germline (reference sequence). DNA for the CDR3: TGTGCCAGCAGCGATGGGGGTAGCGGGAGTAGCTCCTACAATGAGCAGTTCTTC. Translation gives CASSDGGSGSSSYNEQFF.

This clonotype was counted at least ten times. The V call is TRBV20-1, the J call TRBJ2-3, with 8 bases fitting TRBD2. From germline, CDR1 is DFQATT and CDR2 SNEGSKA (reference sequence). J lost 4 bases, V lost 5 bases, and 8 bases had no gene match. This CDR3 is built from 14 residues. CDR3 sequence reads: CSAQKGLVADTQYF. The DNA for the CDR3 is TGCAGTGCTCAAAAGGGACTAGTGGCAGATACGCAGTATTTT.

This clonotype occurred many times. The CDR3 DNA reads as TGTGCCAGCAGCACACAAGGGACTGGCGAGCAGTACTTC. This sequence encodes CASSTQGTGEQYF. V is TRBV7-8 and J is TRBJ2-7; tentatively, D is TRBD2 (6 bases). The CDR3 runs 13 residues. In germline, CDR1 is SGHVS, CDR2 FQNEAQ. V shed 5 bases and J shed 6 bases, with 14 bases lying between them.

This clonotype occurred many times. V and J are TRBV20-1 and TRBJ2-3, with D uncertain. The CDR3 has 13 residues. Germline values: CDR1 DFQATT, CDR2 SNEGSKA (reference sequence). V was cut by 1 base and J by 3 bases, with 8 bases left in between. This chain's CDR3 is CSARAMTTDTQYF. For the CDR3, the DNA is TGCAGTGCTAGAGCCATGACGACAGATACGCAGTATTTT.